This TCR beta chain emerged from a study of blood T cell repertoires in COVID-19. Study as a whole: The study drew acute and convalescent COVID-19 samples from the United States, Italy and Spain. Sample material is recorded as cDNA or gDNA derived from T cells, B-cell-depleted T cells, or PBMCs.

The CDR3 consists of 16 residues. Trimming at V came to 4 bases and at J to 4 bases, leaving 5 bases not matched to a gene. Germline V gene lookup returns CDR1 LGHNA and CDR2 YNFKEQ. Study processing details: Reference gene primers were amplified, and this amplification served to estimate nucleated cell counts. The data were produced by immunoSEQ multiplex PCR, yet TCRdb's version contains in-frame clones alone and is incomplete. V and J calls and clone size are copied from that table; D and trimming were computed from the DNA. The table has 290,000 or so clones, about 82% seen once. The J gene is TRBJ2-1, the V gene TRBV4-2, with 12 bases matching TRBD2. The sequencing input was peripheral blood. The source is a man aged 50-60 years with active or convalescent COVID-19. Here the CDR3 DNA reads TGTGCCAGCAGCCGGGGTCTAGCGGGAGGGTACAATGAGCAGTTCTTC. Its protein is CASSRGLAGGYNEQFF.